This is a list of T cell receptor beta chains from one sample in a study of cytomegalovirus exposure and HLA in healthy donors. Profiled with immunoSEQ multiplex PCR; TCRdb holds only in-frame clones, not every one. The sample holds about 190,000 clones, roughly 80% seen once. Sequencing was carried out using PBMCs. Source of these receptors: a woman between 50 and 59 years old in good health and CMV-seropositive. Both conserved end residues are part of each CDR3. The order of the fields is D gene, V gene, J gene, clone size, CDR3 DNA, CDR3 protein. The D gene is left open where the match is weak. The size field is filled for only some rows; it gives once, few, many or a size class.

-	TRBV7-8	TRBJ2-5	-	TGTGCCAGCAGTCCATTTGGAGGGACGGAGACCCAGTACTTC	CASSPFGGTETQYF
TRBD1	TRBV5-4	TRBJ1-6	-	TGTGCCAGCAGCCAAGACAGGGCCCGGGGAGGAGCACCCCTCCACTTT	CASSQDRARGGAPLHF
-	TRBV9	TRBJ1-3	once	TGTGCCAGCAGCGGGCCCTCCACCTCTGGAAACACCATATATTTT	CASSGPSTSGNTIYF
TRBD2	TRBV5-8	TRBJ2-5	-	TGTGCCAGCAGCTCGGGTGAGACTAGCGTCGGGTGGGGAGAGACCCAGTACTTC	CASSSGETSVGWGETQYF
TRBD1	TRBV10-2	TRBJ1-5	-	TGCGCCAGCAGTGAGTCAGGGACAGGGAGTCAGCCCCAGCATTTT	CASSESGTGSQPQHF
TRBD2	TRBV2	TRBJ2-2	-	TGTGCCAGCGGGACTAGCGGGGGGGCTAAAACCGGGGAGCTGTTTTTT	CASGTSGGAKTGELFF
-	TRBV23-1	TRBJ1-2	-	TGCGCCTTAAAATTCCCCCTCCGGGACACAATCTATGGCTACACCTTC	CALKFPLRDTIYGYTF
-	TRBV6-5	TRBJ1-5	-	TGTGCCAGCATCAGGGGCCAAAGCAATCAGCCCCAGCATTTT	CASIRGQSNQPQHF
-	TRBV7-2	TRBJ1-2	-	TGTGCCAGCAGCTTAGGGCAGGGTAGTAGTGGCTACACCTTC	CASSLGQGSSGYTF
TRBD1	TRBV28	TRBJ2-2	-	TGTGCCAGCACCCTGGGACAGGGCACCGGGGAGCTGTTTTTT	CASTLGQGTGELFF
TRBD1	TRBV14	TRBJ2-7	-	TGTGCCAGCAGCCGCCATCCCAGTGGGACAGGGGGTATCCACGAGCAGTACTTC	CASSRHPSGTGGIHEQYF
-	TRBV2	TRBJ2-1	-	TGTGCCAGCAGTGAAGAGGGGAGAGCGGGTGAGCAGTTCTTC	CASSEEGRAGEQFF
TRBD2	TRBV4-2	TRBJ2-1	-	TGTGCCAGCAGCCAGTCTAGCGGGGGGTATGAGCAGTTCTTC	CASSQSSGGYEQFF
-	TRBV7-9	TRBJ2-7	-	TGTGCCAGCAGCTTAGAGCGTTCGGGCGAGCAGTACTTC	CASSLERSGEQYF